This T cell receptor (beta chain) appears in the sequencing data of a study of OX40 agonist ivuxolimab in advanced cancers. Looking at the study overall: With a range of roughly 23 to 90, age averaged approximately 60 years, and approximately 83% were male.

The CDR3 consists of 12 residues. CDR1 is SEHNR and CDR2 is FQNEAQ in the germline V gene (reference sequence). Deletions cut 2 bases from V and 2 bases from J, with 4 bases between. Profiling relied on immunoSEQ multiplex PCR, and the TCRdb table lists in-frame clones only, not all of them. The sample consists of roughly 80,000 clones, approximately 94% of them appearing once. The chain carries TRBV7-9 and TRBJ2-7; D not resolved. Material: CD4+ or CD8+ T cells sorted from blood, obtained in a trial of the OX40 agonist ivuxolimab. This TCR derives from an adult with an advanced solid tumor such as melanoma, head and neck, liver or kidney cancer. The CDR3 spells CASSLRPYEQYF. The CDR3 nucleotides read TGTGCCAGCAGCTTAAGACCCTACGAGCAGTACTTC.